This T cell receptor (beta chain) was recovered during a study of blood T cell repertoires in COVID-19. As to this clone: Other DNA sequences of this sample code for an identical CDR3.

The CDR3 covers 12 residues. Germline assignment: CDR1 LNHDA and CDR2 SQIVND (reference sequence). The V end lost 5 bases, the J end lost 4 bases, and 8 bases lay between the germline ends. Generated by immunoSEQ multiplex PCR, the TCRdb table keeps only in-frame clones and is missing some. The sample records approximately 240,000 clones, around 82% being singletons. This chain links TRBV19 with TRBJ1-2, with TRBD1 as a possible D gene (5 bases). Sequenced: peripheral blood. This clonotype originated in a woman in her sixties or seventies with acute or convalescent COVID-19. CDR3 nucleotides: TGTGCCAGTAGTCCGGGGGTCTATGGCTACACCTTC. It translates to CASSPGVYGYTF.